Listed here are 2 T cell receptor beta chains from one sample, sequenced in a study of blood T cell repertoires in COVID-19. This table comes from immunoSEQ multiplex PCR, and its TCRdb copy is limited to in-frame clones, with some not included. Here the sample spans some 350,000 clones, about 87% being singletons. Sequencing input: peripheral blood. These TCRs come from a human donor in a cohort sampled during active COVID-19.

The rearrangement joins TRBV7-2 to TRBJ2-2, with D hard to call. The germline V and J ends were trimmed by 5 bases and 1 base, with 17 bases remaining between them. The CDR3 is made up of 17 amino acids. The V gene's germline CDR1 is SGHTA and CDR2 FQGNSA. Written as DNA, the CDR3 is TGTGCCAGCAGCCCAGAAATCCGGGTGCTGAACACCGGGGAGCTGTTTTTT. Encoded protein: CASSPEIRVLNTGELFF.

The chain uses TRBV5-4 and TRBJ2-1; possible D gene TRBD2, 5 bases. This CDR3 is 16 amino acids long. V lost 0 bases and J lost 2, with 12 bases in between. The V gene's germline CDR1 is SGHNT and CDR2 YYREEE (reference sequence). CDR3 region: CASSLGSDVAYNEQFF. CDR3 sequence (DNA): TGTGCCAGCAGCTTGGGTAGCGACGTGGCCTACAATGAGCAGTTCTTC.